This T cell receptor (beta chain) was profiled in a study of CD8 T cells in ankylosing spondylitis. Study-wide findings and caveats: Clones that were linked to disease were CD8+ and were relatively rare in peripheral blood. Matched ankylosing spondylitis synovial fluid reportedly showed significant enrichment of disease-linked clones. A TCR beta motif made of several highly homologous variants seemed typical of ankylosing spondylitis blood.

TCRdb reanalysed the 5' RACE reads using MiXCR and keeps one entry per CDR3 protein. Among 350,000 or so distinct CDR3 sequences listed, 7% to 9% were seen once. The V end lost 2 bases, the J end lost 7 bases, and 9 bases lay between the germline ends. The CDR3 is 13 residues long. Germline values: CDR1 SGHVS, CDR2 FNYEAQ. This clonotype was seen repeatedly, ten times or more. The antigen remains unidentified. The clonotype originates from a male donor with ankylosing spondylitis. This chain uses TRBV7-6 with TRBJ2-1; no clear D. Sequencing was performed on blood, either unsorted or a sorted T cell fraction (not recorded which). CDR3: CASSLPVANEQFF. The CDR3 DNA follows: TGTGCCAGCAGCTTACCCGTTGCAAATGAGCAGTTCTTC.